This section outlines one TCR beta chain sequence together with its context. As yet, its antigen is unknown. Indicated treatment: around 19 received Ad26.COV2.S at low or high dose, single or two shots; about 5 received placebo; per-sample allocation not given. All samples were drawn on day 63, counting from the first vaccine or placebo injection. Assay: immunoSEQ multiplex PCR; the TCRdb copy retains only in-frame clones and omits some. This table holds 350,000 to 600,000 clones, 89% found once. The data were obtained in a study of Ad26.COV2.S vaccination and SARS-CoV-2 variants. Study-level points and caveats: Whether participants received vaccine or placebo, their non-spike TCR breadth was similar.

The V gene lost 0 bases and the J gene lost 7 bases, with 10 bases spanning the gap. Germline V gene data show CDR1 as MGHRA and CDR2 as YSYEKL. The CDR3 sequence is 14 residues long. The source is a person between 18 and 60 years old who received the Ad26.COV2.S COVID-19 vaccine or a placebo. The rearrangement uses TRBV4-1 and TRBJ1-5, with D possibly matching TRBD1 (5 bases). The input for sequencing was peripheral blood, taken in a trial of Ad26.COV2.S vaccine versus placebo. The CDR3 spells CASSQEEGRQPQHF. DNA of the CDR3: TGCGCCAGCAGCCAAGAAGAGGGACGACAGCCCCAGCATTTT.